The rows below give T cell receptor beta chains drawn from one sample of a study of cytomegalovirus exposure and HLA in healthy donors. Libraries were prepared by immunoSEQ multiplex PCR; TCRdb keeps only in-frame clonotypes and omits some of them. The sample holds some 180,000 clones, roughly 80% seen once. The specimen sequenced was PBMCs. The receptor set was obtained from a female donor in good health and CMV-seronegative. Each CDR3 is given with its conserved first and last residue. The order of the fields is V gene, J gene, CDR3 protein.

TRBV4-1	-	CASSQDRGPYEQYF
TRBV5-1	TRBJ2-1	CASSLLAVYNEQFF
TRBV23-1	TRBJ2-1	CASTPVHTGSGYNEQFF
TRBV6-1	TRBJ1-5	CASSQGNWDQPQHF
TRBV5-4	-	CASSLAPGASGSSYEQYF
TRBV6-5	TRBJ1-1	CASSSVRGNTEAFF
TRBV7-9	TRBJ1-4	CASSLVAGINEKLFF
TRBV19	TRBJ2-7	CASRDRTSYEQYF
TRBV7-6	TRBJ2-5	CASSLPSGIGAAQYF
TRBV5-4	TRBJ2-7	CASSLDGQAYEQYF
TRBV7-9	TRBJ2-3	CASSPNSGNTDTQYF
TRBV19	TRBJ1-2	CASNKGFWDGYTF
TRBV10-3	TRBJ2-2	CAISATGLAGAGELFF
TRBV15	TRBJ2-7	CATSRPLAGGKKTYEQYF
TRBV27	TRBJ1-5	CASSLFKSQPQHF
TRBV5-1	TRBJ2-7	CASSPGGTGKGYEQYF
TRBV30	TRBJ2-7	CAWSVGASGAYEQYF
TRBV7-9	TRBJ2-1	CASSLTSGGAQFF
TRBV6-1	TRBJ2-1	CASIGSRGLNEQFF
TRBV29-1	TRBJ1-4	CSGQSGTGSEKLFF
TRBV4-1	TRBJ1-2	CASSQDSLYGYTF
TRBV6-5	TRBJ2-2	CASSPPGVGTGELFF
TRBV7-2	TRBJ2-5	CASSQDRVQTQYF
TRBV7-3	TRBJ1-2	CASSLTRQGSGYTF
TRBV28	TRBJ2-7	CASYHRDKSYEQYF
TRBV14	TRBJ1-3	CASSPHVGQGSGNTIYF
TRBV29-1	TRBJ2-7	CSVGDRSGYEQYF
TRBV11-2	TRBJ1-4	CASSSTGSPNEKLFF
TRBV30	TRBJ1-6	CAWSQRRGSSNSPLHF
TRBV5-4	TRBJ2-2	CASSFPSGGTGELFF